This T cell receptor beta chain is from a study of blood T cells in healthy people across ages (dated by TCRdb to between 2014 and 2016). Context from the whole study: In model experiments, template switching captured about one uniquely barcoded TCR beta cDNA molecule for every two T cells. The study measured age-related changes in TCR beta repertoire diversity using deep sequencing normalized with unique cDNA molecular identifiers. Donors were grouped into four age groups: young (average 16 years), middle-aged (about 40), aged (approximately 58) and long-lived (around 82). To avoid experimental bias, donors of different ages were spread randomly across the sequencing lanes. The study analyzed two additional independent replicas of 1 million unique cDNA reads from the same blood draw for two donors, one aged 18 to 30 and one aged 80 or older. The research as a whole found: Conclusive comparison of naive and antigen-experienced compartments was prevented by the profiling of bulk unsorted PBMCs. Donor CMV infection status was unknown, potentially confounding age-related changes in expanded clonotypes. Estimates of total diversity based on one million sequenced T cells were regarded as lower bounds and as underestimates. Compared with the aged group, the long-lived group had more naive CD4+ T cells, fewer expanded clones and increased TCR diversity, suggesting age selection. As age increased, observed TCR beta diversity per million T cells dropped in a roughly linear way, and a significant reduction was already evident by age 40. There was a strong correlation between observed TCR beta diversity and the percentage of naive T cells measured by flow cytometry.

Library preparation employed 5' RACE. The data were produced on an Illumina HiSeq 2500. A second about 7 to 12 cycle PCR used a sample-barcoded 5' primer and a J-beta primer mix. A template-switch 5' adaptor carrying 12 random nucleotides introduced a unique molecular identifier onto each TCR beta cDNA molecule. At least 3 million CDR3-containing paired-end reads were obtained from each sample. The Mint cDNA synthesis kit, primed by a TRBC-specific oligonucleotide, was used to synthesize first-strand cDNA from all RNA. All cDNA was treated with uracil-DNA glycosylase and then went through a first 18-cycle PCR with the universal primers M1SS and BC2_uni_R. Turning to the authors' computational methods: For normalization, 1 million high-quality reads, each with a distinct molecular identifier, were randomly selected from each sample. Instead of being binned into consensus sequences, reads that shared molecular identifiers were thrown out. MiTCR, run with a Q25 quality threshold and the strictest error-elimination algorithm, handled CDR3 identification, clonotype clustering and error correction. Lower-bound total TCR beta diversity was estimated with a nonparametric unseen species model using Euler transformation. Through fastp at Q25 and MiXCR, TCRdb rebuilt clones from the public reads, retaining in-frame beta chains. One record per CDR3 amino acid sequence lists the most common genes and DNA. None of the V and J calls come from the authors' own analysis; TCRdb made them. A total of 540,000 or so distinct CDR3 sequences appear in this sample, roughly 48% of them only once. The ten largest clones represent 20% to 25% of the sample.

The approximately 40 donors, aged about 6 to 95 years, were systemically healthy Caucasian individuals from Russia. Each donor gave about 9.8 milliliters of peripheral blood, drawn into EDTA-treated Vacutainer tubes. PBMCs were isolated by Ficoll-Paque density-gradient centrifugation, with at least 6 million obtained per sample. Total RNA, at least 5 micrograms per sample, was extracted from PBMCs with Trizol reagent. Naive CD45RAhigh/CD27high T cell percentages were measured by flow cytometry on a PBMC aliquot from every donor. This clonotype was observed a few times. No cognate antigen has been identified for it. No per-base quality is available; no much larger clone lies one base away. CDR1 and CDR2, per the germline V gene, are SQVTM and ANQGSEA. V is reduced by 2 bases and J by 8 bases, leaving a spacing of 17 bases between them. The CDR3 holds 14 amino acids from the cysteine to the phenylalanine. The entry retains the CDR3 DNA only, 42 bases that are in frame from base 1.

Sequenced sample: blood. The sequence derives from an elderly man in good health. The chain is encoded by TRBV29-1 joined to TRBJ2-3; matching of 5 bases hints at TRBD1 as the D gene. This receptor carries the CDR3 CSVESRSRRGTQYF. The sequenced DNA is TGCAGCGTTGAAAGTCGCTCCCGAAGGGGTACGCAGTATTTT.